This TCR beta chain was identified during a study of CD8+ T cells in alopecia areata. Study-level results: TCR sharing across patients was less clear than in mice, possibly HLA-related. Normal skin contains resident alphabeta T cells, and these are also sequenced in scalp samples. Lesional scalp, especially alopecia totalis/universalis, showed higher clonality than normal scalp.

Once RNA had been extracted, it was reverse transcribed into cDNA to act as the sequencing template. Only in-frame clones appear in the TCRdb table, and some are missing; sequencing was by immunoSEQ multiplex PCR. The sample shows 98,000 or so clones, 45% to 70% of them seen only once. The V gene's germline CDR1 is SGHRS and CDR2 YFSETQ. The CDR3 contains 16 residues. The V end lost 0 bases, the J end lost 0 bases, and 10 bases lay between the germline ends. Sorting separated CD4+ and CD8+ T cells out of PBMCs. To note about this clone: Its antigen is still unknown.

The specimen sequenced was CD8+ T cells sorted from blood. V gene TRBV5-1 combines with J gene TRBJ2-1; D may be TRBD1 or TRBD2 (5 bases each). The sequence was collected from a human donor in good health. CDR3 region: CASSLARGSSYNEQFF. The CDR3, as DNA: TGCGCCAGCAGCTTGGCCCGGGGCAGCTCCTACAATGAGCAGTTCTTC.